The T cell receptor (beta chain) under discussion was sequenced for a study of cytomegalovirus exposure and HLA in healthy donors. Study-level findings and limits: Compared with the roughly 700-donor mean, an Asian-associated ancestry cluster reportedly had fewer N-insertions, according to a later analysis.

CDR3 length: 12 amino acids. V lost 8 bases and J 10 bases, leaving 17 bases between the germline ends. Germline V gives CDR1 MNHNY, CDR2 SVGAGI (reference sequence). PCR involved 60 Vbeta and 13 Jbeta primers. TCRdb's table, derived via immunoSEQ multiplex PCR, lists solely in-frame clones and lacks some. The repertoire holds around 150,000 clones, with roughly 80% as singletons. Points on this clone: Its antigen is still unknown.

The receptor was derived from a human donor in good health. The sequencing sample was made of PBMCs. The chain carries TRBV6-6 and TRBJ1-1, with a tentative D call TRBD1 (5 bases). This CDR3 is CASGTTSGGAFF. In DNA, the CDR3 is TGTGCCAGCGGAACGACGAGCGGGGGAGCTTTCTTT.